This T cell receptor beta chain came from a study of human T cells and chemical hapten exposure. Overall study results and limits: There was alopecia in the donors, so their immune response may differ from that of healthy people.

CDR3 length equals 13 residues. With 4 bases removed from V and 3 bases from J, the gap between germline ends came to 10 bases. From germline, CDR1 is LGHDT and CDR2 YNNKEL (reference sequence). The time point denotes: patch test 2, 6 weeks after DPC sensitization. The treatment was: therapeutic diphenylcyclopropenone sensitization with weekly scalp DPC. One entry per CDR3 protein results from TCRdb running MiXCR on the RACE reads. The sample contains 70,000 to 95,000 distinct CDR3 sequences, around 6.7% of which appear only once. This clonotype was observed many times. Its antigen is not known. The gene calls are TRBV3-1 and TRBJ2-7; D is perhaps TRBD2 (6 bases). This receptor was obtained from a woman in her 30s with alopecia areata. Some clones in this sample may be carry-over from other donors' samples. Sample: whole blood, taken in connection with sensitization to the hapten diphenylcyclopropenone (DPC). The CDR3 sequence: CASSPGLGYEQYF. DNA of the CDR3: TGTGCCAGCAGCCCGGGACTTGGCTACGAGCAGTACTTC.